This TCR beta chain was retrieved from a study of blood T cell repertoires in COVID-19. Study-level background: In each case, the material was cDNA or gDNA derived from T cells, B-cell-depleted T cells, or PBMCs.

In the original processing: Estimates of nucleated cell counts were drawn from the amplification of reference gene primers. Clones were sequenced by immunoSEQ multiplex PCR, and TCRdb holds only the in-frame ones, with some missing. That table is the source of V, J and clone size, and D and trimming were worked out from the DNA. The sample records hundreds of thousands of clones, around 83% being singletons. V lost 0 bases, J lost 7 bases, and 8 bases lay in between. Germline V gene lookup returns CDR1 MNHEY and CDR2 SMNVEV (reference sequence). This CDR3 is 13 amino acids long. This receptor was obtained from a woman between 40 and 50 years old who had recovered from COVID-19. Source material: PBMCs or T cells enriched from blood (not recorded which). The rearrangement links TRBV27 to TRBJ2-3; TRBD1 might be the D (5 bases). CDR3 nucleotide sequence: TGTGCCAGCAGTTTATCGACAGACCATACGCAGTATTTT. Protein sequence: CASSLSTDHTQYF.